This T cell receptor (beta chain) appears in the sequencing data of a study of T cells in Graves' hyperthyroidism and ophthalmopathy. CDR1 is SGHAT and CDR2 is FQNNGV in the germline V gene. The germline V and J ends were trimmed by 0 bases and 5 bases, with 9 bases remaining between them. This CDR3 has 14 residues. This clonotype was detected many times. The CDR3 regions of TCR beta were amplified from RNA transcripts. The HTBI set primed first-round TCR CDR3 RT-PCR. TCRdb called the multiplex PCR reads again in MiXCR, with one record for every CDR3 protein. Here the sample spans more than 650,000 distinct CDR3 sequences, about 14% being singletons.

The rearrangement joins TRBV11-2 to TRBJ2-3; no firm D call. Sequencing used blood. This sequence originates from a woman under 30 with Graves' hyperthyroidism. In DNA, the CDR3 is TGTGCCAGCAGCTTAGATGAGACGCAAGATACGCAGTATTTT. Amino acid sequence: CASSLDETQDTQYF.